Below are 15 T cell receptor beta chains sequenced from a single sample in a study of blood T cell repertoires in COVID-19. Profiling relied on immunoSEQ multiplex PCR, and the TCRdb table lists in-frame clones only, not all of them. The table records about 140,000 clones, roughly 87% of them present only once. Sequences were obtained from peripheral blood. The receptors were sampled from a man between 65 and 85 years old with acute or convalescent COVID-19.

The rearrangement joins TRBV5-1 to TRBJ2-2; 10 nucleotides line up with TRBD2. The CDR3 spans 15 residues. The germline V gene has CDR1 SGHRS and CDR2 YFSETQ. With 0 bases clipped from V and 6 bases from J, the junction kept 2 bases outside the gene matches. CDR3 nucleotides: TGCGCCAGCAGCTTGGGAGGGACTAGCGCCGGGGAGCTGTTTTTT. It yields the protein CASSLGGTSAGELFF.

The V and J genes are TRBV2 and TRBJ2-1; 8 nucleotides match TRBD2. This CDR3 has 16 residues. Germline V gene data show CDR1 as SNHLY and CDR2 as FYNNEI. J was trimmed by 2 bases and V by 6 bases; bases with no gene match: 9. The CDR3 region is CASRLERESPYNEQFF. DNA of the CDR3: TGTGCCAGCAGGCTAGAGCGGGAGTCCCCCTACAATGAGCAGTTCTTC.

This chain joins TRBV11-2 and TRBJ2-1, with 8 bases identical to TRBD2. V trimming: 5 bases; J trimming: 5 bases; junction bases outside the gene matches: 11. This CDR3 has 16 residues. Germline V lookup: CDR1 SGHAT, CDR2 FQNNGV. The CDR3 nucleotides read TGTGCCAGCAGCCCGGGGGGAGCGGGAGAACACAATGAGCAGTTCTTC. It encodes CASSPGGAGEHNEQFF.

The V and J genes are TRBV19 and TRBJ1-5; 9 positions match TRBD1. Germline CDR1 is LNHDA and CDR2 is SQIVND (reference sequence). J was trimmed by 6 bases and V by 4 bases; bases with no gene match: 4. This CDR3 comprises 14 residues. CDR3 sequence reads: CASSTRQGGQPQHF. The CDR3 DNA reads TGTGCCAGTAGTACGAGACAGGGGGGTCAGCCCCAGCATTTT.

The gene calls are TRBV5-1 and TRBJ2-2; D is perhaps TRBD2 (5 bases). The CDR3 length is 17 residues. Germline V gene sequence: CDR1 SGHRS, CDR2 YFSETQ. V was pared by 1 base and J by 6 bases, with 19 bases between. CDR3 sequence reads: CASSLSSPAHFPGELFF. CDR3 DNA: TGCGCCAGCAGCTTGTCTAGCCCGGCCCACTTCCCCGGGGAGCTGTTTTTT.

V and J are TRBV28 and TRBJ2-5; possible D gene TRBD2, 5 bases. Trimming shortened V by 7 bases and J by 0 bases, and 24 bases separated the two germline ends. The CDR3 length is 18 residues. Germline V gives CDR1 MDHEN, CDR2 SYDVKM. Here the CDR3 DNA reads TGTGCCAGCACACCCAGCCCCGTGAGGGCTACGTACCAAGAGACCCAGTACTTC. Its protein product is CASTPSPVRATYQETQYF.

The CDR3, as DNA: TGTGCCAGCAGACCCGGACAGATCATGAACACTGAAGCTTTCTTT. This codes for CASRPGQIMNTEAFF. The chain combines TRBV7-9 with TRBJ1-1; a possible D gene is TRBD1 (6 bases). The CDR3 is made up of 15 amino acids. Trimming shortened V by 6 bases and J by 0 bases, and 14 bases separated the two germline ends. CDR1 is SEHNR, CDR2 FQNEAQ, per germline (reference sequence). The full variable domain, with the rest looked up from reference TRBV7-9 and TRBJ1-1, is DTGVSQNPRHKITKRGQNVTFRCDPISEHNRLYWYRQTLGQGPEFLTYFQNEAQLEKSRLLSDRFSAERPKGSFSTLEIQRTEQGDSAMYLCASRPGQIMNTEAFFGQGTRLTVV.

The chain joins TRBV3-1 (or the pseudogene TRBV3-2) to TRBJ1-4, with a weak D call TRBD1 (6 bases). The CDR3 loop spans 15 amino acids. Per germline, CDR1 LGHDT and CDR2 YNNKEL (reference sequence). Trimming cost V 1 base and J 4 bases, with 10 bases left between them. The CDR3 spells CASSQAGGFNEKLFF. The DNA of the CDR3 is TGTGCCAGCAGCCAAGCGGGGGGCTTTAATGAAAAACTGTTTTTT.

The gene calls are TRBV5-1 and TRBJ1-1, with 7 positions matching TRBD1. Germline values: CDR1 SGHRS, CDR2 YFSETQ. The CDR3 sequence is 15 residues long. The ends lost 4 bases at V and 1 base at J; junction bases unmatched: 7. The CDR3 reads CASSRDPGGNTEAFF. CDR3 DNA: TGCGCCAGCAGCCGGGACCCAGGGGGGAACACTGAAGCTTTCTTT.

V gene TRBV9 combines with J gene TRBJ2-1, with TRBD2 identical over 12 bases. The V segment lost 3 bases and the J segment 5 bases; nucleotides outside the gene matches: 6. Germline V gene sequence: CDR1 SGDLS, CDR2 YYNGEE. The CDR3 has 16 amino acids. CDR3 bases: TGTGCCAGCAGCGCTCAACGACTAGCGGGAGACAATGAGCAGTTCTTC. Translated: CASSAQRLAGDNEQFF.

The CDR3 loop reads CASSTGTVATDTQYF. The CDR3 nucleotides read TGCGCCAGCAGCACGGGGACAGTGGCGACAGATACGCAGTATTTT. The chain joins TRBV5-1 to TRBJ2-3; 7 bases are a match to TRBD1. The CDR3 is 15 amino acids. The germline gives CDR1 SGHRS, CDR2 YFSETQ. V was pared by 4 bases and J by 3 bases, with 8 bases of the junction left unmatched.

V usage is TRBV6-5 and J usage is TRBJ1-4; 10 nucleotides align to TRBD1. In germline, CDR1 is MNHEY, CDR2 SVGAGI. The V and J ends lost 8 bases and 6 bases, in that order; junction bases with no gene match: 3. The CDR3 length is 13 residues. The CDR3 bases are TGTGCCAGCGGCGGACAGGGGGATGAAAAACTGTTTTTT. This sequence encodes CASGGQGDEKLFF.

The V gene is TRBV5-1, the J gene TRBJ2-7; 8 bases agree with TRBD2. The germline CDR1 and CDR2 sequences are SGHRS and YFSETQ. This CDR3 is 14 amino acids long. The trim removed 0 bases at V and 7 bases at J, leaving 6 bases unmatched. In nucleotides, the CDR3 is TGCGCCAGCAGCTTGGGAGCGGGGGCGGGGGAGCAGTACTTC. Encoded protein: CASSLGAGAGEQYF.

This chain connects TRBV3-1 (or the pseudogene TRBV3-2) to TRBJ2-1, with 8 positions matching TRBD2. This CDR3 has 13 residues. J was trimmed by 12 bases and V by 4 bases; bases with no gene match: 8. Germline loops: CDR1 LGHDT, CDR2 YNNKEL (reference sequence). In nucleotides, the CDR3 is TGTGCCAGCAGCCTTGGAAGCGGGAGATGGCAGTTCTTC. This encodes CASSLGSGRWQFF.

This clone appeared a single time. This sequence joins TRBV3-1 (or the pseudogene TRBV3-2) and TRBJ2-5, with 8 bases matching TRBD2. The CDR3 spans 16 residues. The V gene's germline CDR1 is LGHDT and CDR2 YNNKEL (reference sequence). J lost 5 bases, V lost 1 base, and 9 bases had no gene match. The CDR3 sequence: CASSQGAAGAWETQYF. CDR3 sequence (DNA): TGTGCCAGCAGCCAAGGGGCAGCGGGGGCGTGGGAGACCCAGTACTTC.